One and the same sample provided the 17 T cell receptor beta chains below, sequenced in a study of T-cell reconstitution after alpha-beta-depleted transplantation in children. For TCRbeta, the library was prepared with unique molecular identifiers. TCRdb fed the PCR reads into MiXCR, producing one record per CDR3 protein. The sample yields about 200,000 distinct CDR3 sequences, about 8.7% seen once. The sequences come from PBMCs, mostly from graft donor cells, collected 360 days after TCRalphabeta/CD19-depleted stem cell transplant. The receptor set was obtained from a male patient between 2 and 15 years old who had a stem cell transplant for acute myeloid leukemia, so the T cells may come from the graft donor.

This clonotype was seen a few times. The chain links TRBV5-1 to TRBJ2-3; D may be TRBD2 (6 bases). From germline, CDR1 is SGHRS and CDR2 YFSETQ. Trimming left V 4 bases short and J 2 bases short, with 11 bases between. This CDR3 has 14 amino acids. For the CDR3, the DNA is TGCGCCAGCAGCCAGGGAGGACTCACAGATACGCAGTATTTT. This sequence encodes CASSQGGLTDTQYF.

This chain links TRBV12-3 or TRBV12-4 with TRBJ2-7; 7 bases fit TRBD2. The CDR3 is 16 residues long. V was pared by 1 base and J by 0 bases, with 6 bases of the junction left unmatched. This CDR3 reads CASSLGEGPTSYEQYV. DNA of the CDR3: TGTGCCAGCAGTTTAGGGGAGGGGCCCACCTCCTACGAGCAGTACGTC.

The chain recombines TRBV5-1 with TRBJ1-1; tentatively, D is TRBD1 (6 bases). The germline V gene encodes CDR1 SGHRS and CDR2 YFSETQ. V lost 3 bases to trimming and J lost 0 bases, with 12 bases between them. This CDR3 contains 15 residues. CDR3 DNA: TGCGCCAGCAGCTGGGGGGACACCCTGAACACTGAAGCTTTCTTT. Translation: CASSWGDTLNTEAFF.

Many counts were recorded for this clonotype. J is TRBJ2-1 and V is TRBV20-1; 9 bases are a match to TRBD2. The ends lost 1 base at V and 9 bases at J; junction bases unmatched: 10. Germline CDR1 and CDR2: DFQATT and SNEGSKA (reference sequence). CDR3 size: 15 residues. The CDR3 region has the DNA TGCAGTGCTAGAGGTTCGAGCGGGGGGCGGGGTGAGCAGTTCTTC. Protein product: CSARGSSGGRGEQFF.

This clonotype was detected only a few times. The CDR3 sequence is CASSSKSGRATGELFF. CDR3 DNA sequence: TGTGCCAGCAGCTCTAAAAGCGGGAGGGCCACCGGGGAGCTGTTTTTT. The gene calls are TRBV7-3 and TRBJ2-2; 10 nucleotides match TRBD2. With 4 bases clipped from V and 4 bases from J, the junction kept 6 bases outside the gene matches. Germline V CDR1 and CDR2: SGHTA, FQGTGA. The CDR3 extends over 16 amino acids.

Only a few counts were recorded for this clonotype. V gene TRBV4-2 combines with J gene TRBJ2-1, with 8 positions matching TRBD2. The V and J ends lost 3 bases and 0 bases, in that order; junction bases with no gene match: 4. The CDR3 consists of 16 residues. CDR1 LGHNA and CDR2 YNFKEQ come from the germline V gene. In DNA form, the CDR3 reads TGTGCCAGCAGCCAGGAGCGGGAGAGCTCCTACAATGAGCAGTTCTTC. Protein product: CASSQERESSYNEQFF.

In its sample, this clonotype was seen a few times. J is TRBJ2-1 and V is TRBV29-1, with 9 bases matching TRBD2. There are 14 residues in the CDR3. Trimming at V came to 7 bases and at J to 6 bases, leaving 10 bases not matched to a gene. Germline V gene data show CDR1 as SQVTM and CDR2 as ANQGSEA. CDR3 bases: TGCAGCGGTGTGGGGCTAGCGGGAATCAATGAGCAGTTCTTC. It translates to CSGVGLAGINEQFF.

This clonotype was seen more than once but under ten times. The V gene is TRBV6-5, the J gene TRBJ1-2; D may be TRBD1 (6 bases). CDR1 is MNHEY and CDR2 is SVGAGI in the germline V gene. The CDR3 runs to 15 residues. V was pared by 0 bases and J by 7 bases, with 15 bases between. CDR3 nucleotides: TGTGCCAGCAGTTACTCGGGGGCCCCAAGGGGTGGCTACACCTTC. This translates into CASSYSGAPRGGYTF.

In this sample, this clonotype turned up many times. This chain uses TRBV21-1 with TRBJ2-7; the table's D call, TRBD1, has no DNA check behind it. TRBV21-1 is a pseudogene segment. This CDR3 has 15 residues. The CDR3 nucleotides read TGTGCCAGCAGCAAAGGGAGGTACAGGGGCGACGAGCAGTACGTC. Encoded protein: CASSKGRYRGDEQYV.

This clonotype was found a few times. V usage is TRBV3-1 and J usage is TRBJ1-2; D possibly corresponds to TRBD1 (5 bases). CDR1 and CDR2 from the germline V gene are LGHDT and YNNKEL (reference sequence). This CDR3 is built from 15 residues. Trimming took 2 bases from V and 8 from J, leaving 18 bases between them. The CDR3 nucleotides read TGTGCCAGCAGCCAACGGGCGGACGGGGCAGGGGGCTACACCTTC. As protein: CASSQRADGAGGYTF. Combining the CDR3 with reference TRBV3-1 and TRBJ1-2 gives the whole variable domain DTAVSQTPKYLVTQMGNDKSIKCEQNLGHDTMYWYKQDSKKFLKIMFSYNNKELIINETVPNRFSPKSPDKAHLNLHINSLELGDSAVYFCASSQRADGAGGYTFGSGTRLTVV.

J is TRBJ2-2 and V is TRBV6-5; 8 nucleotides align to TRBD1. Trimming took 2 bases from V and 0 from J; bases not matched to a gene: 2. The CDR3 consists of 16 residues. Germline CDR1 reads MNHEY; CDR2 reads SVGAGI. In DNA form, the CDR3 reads TGTGCCAGCAGTTACCCAGGGGGCACGAACACCGGGGAGCTGTTTTTT. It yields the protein CASSYPGGTNTGELFF.

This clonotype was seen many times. The CDR3 loop reads CASSLRTIDSTDTQYF. The DNA of the CDR3 is TGCGCCAGCAGCTTGAGGACTATCGACAGCACAGATACGCAGTATTTT. The J gene is TRBJ2-3, the V gene TRBV5-1; D is possibly TRBD2 (6 bases). The germline V and J ends were trimmed by 1 base and 0 bases, with 12 bases remaining between them. The V gene's germline CDR1 is SGHRS and CDR2 YFSETQ. This CDR3 region has 16 residues. Full variable domain (rest looked up from reference TRBV5-1 and TRBJ2-3): KAGVTQTPRYLIKTRGQQVTLSCSPISGHRSVSWYQQTPGQGLQFLFEYFSETQRNKGNFPGRFSGRQFSNSRSEMNVSTLELGDSALYLCASSLRTIDSTDTQYFGPGTRLTVL.

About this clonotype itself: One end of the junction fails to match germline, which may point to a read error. The CDR3 loop reads CSAIYADRVSNQPEHF. In DNA form, the CDR3 reads TGCAGTGCTATTTATGCGGACAGGGTTAGCAATCAGCCCGAGCATTTT. The chain has TRBV20-1 and TRBJ1-5, with TRBD1 matching over 8 bases. CDR1 and CDR2 from the germline V gene are DFQATT and SNEGSKA (reference sequence). The length of the CDR3 is 16 residues.

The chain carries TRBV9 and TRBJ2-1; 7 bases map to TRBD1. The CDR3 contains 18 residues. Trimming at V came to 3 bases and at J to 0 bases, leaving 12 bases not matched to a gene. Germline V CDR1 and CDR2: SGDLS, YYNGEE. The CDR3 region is CASSEGVIGGNSYNEQFF. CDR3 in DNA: TGTGCCAGCAGCGAGGGAGTAATAGGGGGCAACTCCTACAATGAGCAGTTCTTC.

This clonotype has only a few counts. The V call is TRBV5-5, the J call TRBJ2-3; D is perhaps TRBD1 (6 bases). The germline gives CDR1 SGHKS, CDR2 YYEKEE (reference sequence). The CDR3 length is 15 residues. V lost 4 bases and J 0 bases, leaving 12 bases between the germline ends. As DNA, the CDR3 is TGTGCCAGCAGCGAAAGACAGGAGAGCACAGATACGCAGTATTTT. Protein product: CASSERQESTDTQYF.

CDR3 sequence: CASSQDQGELFF. For the CDR3, the DNA is TGCGCCAGCAGCCAAGATCAAGGGGAGCTGTTTTTT. The chain recombines TRBV4-1 with TRBJ2-2; D gene ambiguous. The germline V gene has CDR1 MGHRA and CDR2 YSYEKL. This CDR3 contains 12 residues. Trimming removed 0 bases from V and 8 bases from J, with 4 bases in between.

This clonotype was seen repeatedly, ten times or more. The CDR3 nucleotides are TGTGCCAGCAGTGGCTCTCTAGCGGGAGGAGGCACAGATACGCAGTATTTT. Translating it yields CASSGSLAGGGTDTQYF. This sequence joins TRBV12-3 or TRBV12-4 and TRBJ2-3; 11 bases match TRBD2. J was trimmed by 1 base and V by 5 bases; bases with no gene match: 8. CDR3 size: 17 residues.